The clone carrying this T cell receptor (beta chain) was detected only once. Assay: immunoSEQ multiplex PCR; the TCRdb copy retains only in-frame clones and omits some. The data contain 150,000 or so clones, roughly 94% of them singletons. The data were obtained in a study of control samples from healthy donors and cancer patients. CDR3 length: 13 amino acids. CDR1 and CDR2 from the germline V gene are SGHTS and YDEGEE. Trimming removed 1 base from V and 4 bases from J, with 8 bases in between. The sequence came from a man in his 60s with colorectal cancer. Sequenced: PBMCs. This chain connects TRBV5-8 to TRBJ2-5, with D possibly TRBD1 on 5 matching bases. CDR3 in DNA: TGTGCCAGCAGCTTGACCCAGGGAGAGACCCAGTACTTC. This codes for CASSLTQGETQYF.